Reported below is one T cell receptor beta chain. This record belongs to a study of blood T cell repertoires in COVID-19. Germline V gene sequence: CDR1 SEHNR, CDR2 FQNEAQ (reference sequence). The trim removed 5 bases at V and 4 bases at J, leaving 10 bases unmatched. CDR3 size: 17 residues. The protocol was immunoSEQ multiplex PCR, while the TCRdb copy is restricted to in-frame clones and leaves out a portion. Of approximately 500,000 clones listed, over 75% are singletons. This TCR came from a human donor in a cohort sampled during active COVID-19. Material: peripheral blood. The chain combines TRBV7-9 with TRBJ2-1; 11 nucleotides match TRBD2. The CDR3 bases are TGTGCCAGCAGCCCAACTACTAGCGGGAGACCTTACAATGAGCAGTTCTTC. It specifies CASSPTTSGRPYNEQFF.